The 24 T cell receptor beta chains presented below share a single source sample, sequenced in a study of cytomegalovirus exposure and HLA in healthy donors. 13 Jbeta primers and 60 Vbeta primers were used for the PCR. TCRdb keeps only in-frame clones here, not all; method: immunoSEQ multiplex PCR. The sample has 150,000 to 200,000 clones; the top ten hold approximately 2.3%. The sequenced material came from PBMCs. The receptors derive from a man under 40 in good health and CMV-seronegative.

This rearrangement joins TRBV7-9 to TRBJ1-2; TRBD1 matches at 7 bases. V shed 5 bases and J 5 bases; nucleotides not matched to a gene: 8. This CDR3 has 14 amino acids. Germline V gene data show CDR1 as SEHNR and CDR2 as FQNEAQ (reference sequence). CDR3 amino acids: CASSPGTALYGYTF. The DNA of the CDR3 is TGTGCCAGCAGCCCCGGGACAGCCTTATATGGCTACACCTTC.

This chain joins TRBV4-1 and TRBJ2-1; 8 bases match TRBD1. There are 18 residues in the CDR3. Germline V gene sequence: CDR1 MGHRA, CDR2 YSYEKL. The V gene end was trimmed by 5 bases and the J gene end by 2 bases; junction bases not matched to a gene: 14. The CDR3 loop reads CASSRDPGQATTYNEQFF. The CDR3 region has the DNA TGCGCCAGCAGCAGGGACCCGGGACAGGCAACAACCTACAATGAGCAGTTCTTC.

This chain joins TRBV6-4 and TRBJ2-7; 10 bases fit TRBD2. V trimming: 5 bases; J trimming: 2 bases; junction bases outside the gene matches: 12. CDR1 is MRHNA and CDR2 is SNTAGT in the germline V gene. The CDR3 has 17 residues. CDR3 in amino acids: CASSREAGGFFAYEQYF. The CDR3 region has the DNA TGTGCCAGCAGTCGAGAAGCGGGAGGGTTTTTTGCCTACGAGCAGTACTTC.

The chain recombines TRBV7-8 with TRBJ2-3, with D maybe TRBD2 (5 bases). The germline V gene encodes CDR1 SGHVS and CDR2 FQNEAQ. V was clipped by 3 bases and J by 0 bases, with 13 bases between them. This CDR3 comprises 16 residues. The CDR3 protein is CASSLWTLDSTDTQYF. As DNA, the CDR3 is TGTGCCAGCAGCTTGTGGACTCTTGACAGCACAGATACGCAGTATTTT.

V usage is TRBV6-4 and J usage is TRBJ2-2; 11 bases are a match to TRBD2. CDR3 length: 15 residues. Per germline, CDR1 MRHNA and CDR2 SNTAGT. V was pared by 6 bases and J by 5 bases, with 5 bases of the junction left unmatched. This CDR3 reads CASSPTSGETGELFF. In DNA form, the CDR3 reads TGTGCCAGCAGCCCGACTAGCGGGGAGACCGGGGAGCTGTTTTTT.

The chain recombines TRBV11-2 with TRBJ2-1, with a weak D call TRBD2 (6 bases). The V end lost 3 bases, the J end lost 0 bases, and 15 bases lay between the germline ends. There are 17 residues in the CDR3. Germline lookup yields CDR1 SGHAT and CDR2 FQNNGV. The CDR3 DNA is TGTGCCAGCAGCTTCCTCGGGAGAGGTAGCTCCTACAATGAGCAGTTCTTC. Protein product: CASSFLGRGSSYNEQFF.

This chain links TRBV28 with TRBJ2-1, with D perhaps TRBD1 (6 bases). Germline V CDR1 and CDR2: MDHEN, SYDVKM. Trimming removed 3 bases at V and 5 bases at J, with 14 bases between. CDR3 length: 15 amino acids. CDR3 nucleotide sequence: TGTGCCAGCAGTTTCCCGGGACAAGAACACAATGAGCAGTTCTTC. It translates to CASSFPGQEHNEQFF.

V usage is TRBV7-6 and J usage is TRBJ1-2, with a weak D call TRBD1 (6 bases). Germline loops: CDR1 SGHVS, CDR2 FNYEAQ. The length of the CDR3 is 13 residues. V dropped 5 bases and J dropped 2 bases, with 9 bases sitting between them. CDR3 sequence reads: CASSPQGNYGYTF. The DNA for the CDR3 is TGTGCCAGCAGCCCACAGGGAAACTATGGCTACACCTTC.

The chain employs TRBV5-6 and TRBJ1-3, with D unresolved. V lost 4 bases and J 0 bases, leaving 14 bases between the germline ends. Germline V gives CDR1 SGHDT, CDR2 YYEEEE. This CDR3 spans 16 amino acids. The CDR3 coding sequence is TGTGCCAGCAGCGACCTCCTAGATTCCTCTGGAAACACCATATATTTT. Its translation: CASSDLLDSSGNTIYF.

The chain joins TRBV10-3 to TRBJ2-5, with D possibly TRBD2 on 6 matching bases. There are 15 residues in the CDR3. Trimming removed 3 bases at V and 4 bases at J, with 15 bases between. Per the germline V gene, CDR1 is ENHRY and CDR2 is SYGVKD. CDR3 coding DNA: TGTGCCATCAGTGACCCACTCCGGGGGAGAGAGACCCAGTACTTC. Translation gives CAISDPLRGRETQYF.

As DNA, the CDR3 is TGTGCCAGCAGCTTAGGACTAGCGGAGGTCTACAATGAGCAGTTCTTC. Protein: CASSLGLAEVYNEQFF. The chain uses TRBV5-4 and TRBJ2-1; the match to TRBD2 covers 10 bases. This CDR3 contains 16 residues. Trimming at V came to 2 bases and at J to 3 bases, leaving 5 bases not matched to a gene. The germline V gene encodes CDR1 SGHNT and CDR2 YYREEE (reference sequence).

The CDR3 sequence is CASSVNRDNNEQFF. CDR3 sequence (DNA): TGTGCCAGCAGCGTAAATAGGGACAACAATGAGCAGTTCTTC. The genes are TRBV7-3 and TRBJ2-1, with a tentative D call TRBD1 (6 bases). CDR1 SGHTA and CDR2 FQGTGA come from the germline V gene. The CDR3 runs 14 residues. V was pared by 5 bases and J by 5 bases, with 13 bases between.

As regards this clone: The junction departs from the called germline gene at one end, perhaps through a read error. V and J are TRBV6-5 and TRBJ2-5, with TRBD1 identical over 7 bases. The CDR3 has 15 amino acids. Germline V lookup: CDR1 MNHEY, CDR2 SVGAGI. This CDR3 reads CASSQSNRGWEIQYF. The CDR3, as DNA: TGTGCCAGCAGTCAATCCAACAGGGGTTGGGAGATCCAGTACTTC.

V and J are TRBV9 and TRBJ1-6; 10 positions match TRBD1. Germline V gene data show CDR1 as SGDLS and CDR2 as YYNGEE. This CDR3 contains 14 residues. Unmatched junction bases numbered 1, after V lost 2 bases and J lost 8 bases. The CDR3 region is CASSVGQGHSPLHF. In DNA form, the CDR3 reads TGTGCCAGCAGCGTGGGACAGGGGCATTCACCCCTCCACTTT.

The chain employs TRBV30 and TRBJ2-6; D is possibly TRBD2 (6 bases). This CDR3 has 17 amino acids. V was clipped by 4 bases and J by 0 bases, with 16 bases between them. CDR1 and CDR2 from the germline V gene are GTSNPN and SVGIG (reference sequence). CDR3 region: CAWKFREEISGANVLTF. The CDR3 nucleotides are TGTGCCTGGAAGTTCAGGGAGGAAATCTCTGGGGCCAACGTCCTGACTTTC.

V is TRBV9 and J is TRBJ1-1; possibly TRBD1 for D (5 bases). This CDR3 has 15 residues. Germline loops: CDR1 SGDLS, CDR2 YYNGEE. V was trimmed by 3 bases and J by 4 bases, leaving 16 bases between them. The CDR3 DNA reads as TGTGCCAGCAGCGCCCAAGGACTGGGGGGCACTGAAGCTTTCTTT. It codes for CASSAQGLGGTEAFF.

This chain uses TRBV2 with TRBJ2-1; 12 nucleotides align to TRBD2. CDR3 length: 14 residues. Germline-derived CDR1 and CDR2 are SNHLY and FYNNEI. J was trimmed by 5 bases and V by 8 bases; bases with no gene match: 4. The CDR3 nucleotides are TGTGCCAGCCTTTGGACTAGCGGGGACAATGAGCAGTTCTTC. Amino acids: CASLWTSGDNEQFF.

The chain combines TRBV30 with TRBJ2-1; tentatively, D is TRBD2 (5 bases). Germline V lookup: CDR1 GTSNPN, CDR2 SVGIG (reference sequence). V gave up 0 bases and J gave up 8 bases, with 17 bases separating them. CDR3 length: 15 residues. CDR3 coding DNA: TGTGCCTGGAGTGTGACCCCGGACTCATTGGATGAGCAGTTCTTC. This codes for CAWSVTPDSLDEQFF.

The gene calls are TRBV30 and TRBJ2-1; 10 bases agree with TRBD2. CDR3 length equals 15 residues. CDR1 is GTSNPN, CDR2 SVGIG, per germline (reference sequence). V lost 4 bases to trimming and J lost 2 bases; unmatched junction nucleotides: 5. CDR3: CAWTPGLATYNEQFF. The CDR3 DNA follows: TGTGCCTGGACCCCGGGACTAGCGACCTACAATGAGCAGTTCTTC.

This sequence joins TRBV6-5 and TRBJ2-1; TRBD2 agrees at 9 bases. With 6 bases clipped from V and 3 bases from J, the junction kept 0 bases outside the gene matches. CDR1 is MNHEY and CDR2 is SVGAGI in the germline V gene. This CDR3 region has 13 residues. CDR3 sequence reads: CASRLAGYNEQFF. In nucleotides, the CDR3 is TGTGCCAGCAGACTAGCGGGCTACAATGAGCAGTTCTTC.

V usage is TRBV27 and J usage is TRBJ1-2, with D tentatively TRBD1 (6 bases). CDR3 size: 13 residues. Germline V gene data show CDR1 as MNHEY and CDR2 as SMNVEV (reference sequence). V was cut by 8 bases and J by 2 bases, with 12 bases left in between. CDR3 nucleotide sequence: TGTGCCAGCTCCTCTACAGGGAACTATGGCTACACCTTC. Encoded protein: CASSSTGNYGYTF.

The J gene is TRBJ1-4, the V gene TRBV6-1, with a tentative D call TRBD1 (6 bases). This CDR3 has 14 residues. Between the trimmed V and J ends, which lost 1 base and 3 bases, there was a span of 6 bases. Per germline, CDR1 MNHNS and CDR2 SASEGT. Here the CDR3 reads CASSEDRANEKLFF. The CDR3 bases are TGTGCCAGCAGTGAAGACAGGGCTAATGAAAAACTGTTTTTT.

The rearrangement links TRBV28 to TRBJ2-1; the match to TRBD2 covers 8 bases. Germline assignment: CDR1 MDHEN and CDR2 SYDVKM. The CDR3 extends over 16 amino acids. V was pared by 5 bases and J by 4 bases, with 10 bases of the junction left unmatched. The CDR3 DNA reads TGTGCCAGCAGTCCCCCAGGAGCGGGAGAGTACAATGAGCAGTTCTTC. Translated: CASSPPGAGEYNEQFF.

The rearrangement links TRBV19 to TRBJ2-5; TRBD2 matches at 9 bases. Germline V gene lookup returns CDR1 LNHDA and CDR2 SQIVND (reference sequence). V trimming: 3 bases; J trimming: 5 bases; junction bases outside the gene matches: 4. The CDR3 sequence is 14 residues long. CDR3 region: CASSIAGGGETQYF. CDR3 nucleotides: TGTGCCAGTAGTATTGCGGGAGGGGGGGAGACCCAGTACTTC.